This TCR beta chain was obtained from a study of tissue T cells after allogeneic stem cell transplantation. On the study more broadly: Tissue samples with histologically apparent lymphocytes on H&E review were prioritized for sequencing. Study results and caveats: Anatomically similar tissues had similar TCR repertoires within each patient. Shared clones across patients were few; motif clustering revealed tissue-specific shared signatures.

On this clone: Its target is not known.

CDR1 and CDR2 from the germline V gene are MNHEY and SMNVEV (reference sequence). V dropped 3 bases and J dropped 7; count of bases not matched to a gene: 8. The CDR3 length is 16 residues. This research-autopsy study prospectively enrolled adult allogeneic hematopoietic cell transplant recipients with steroid-refractory graft-versus-host disease. Autopsy tissues included GI tract, liver, skin and lymphoid organs. Method: immunoSEQ multiplex PCR; TCRdb's copy keeps in-frame clones and lacks some. The repertoire has about 3,000 clones, approximately 71% of them found once; the top ten carry about 21%.

The V gene is TRBV27, the J gene TRBJ2-7; 14 nucleotides align to TRBD2. This TCR derives from an older male patient with steroid-refractory graft-versus-host disease after an allogeneic stem cell transplant. Among the T cells, some may be from the graft donor. The source material was small intestine tissue, sampled at autopsy. CDR3 residues: CASSFRLAGGPGEQYF. The CDR3 bases are TGTGCCAGCAGTTTTCGACTAGCGGGGGGGCCGGGGGAGCAGTACTTC.